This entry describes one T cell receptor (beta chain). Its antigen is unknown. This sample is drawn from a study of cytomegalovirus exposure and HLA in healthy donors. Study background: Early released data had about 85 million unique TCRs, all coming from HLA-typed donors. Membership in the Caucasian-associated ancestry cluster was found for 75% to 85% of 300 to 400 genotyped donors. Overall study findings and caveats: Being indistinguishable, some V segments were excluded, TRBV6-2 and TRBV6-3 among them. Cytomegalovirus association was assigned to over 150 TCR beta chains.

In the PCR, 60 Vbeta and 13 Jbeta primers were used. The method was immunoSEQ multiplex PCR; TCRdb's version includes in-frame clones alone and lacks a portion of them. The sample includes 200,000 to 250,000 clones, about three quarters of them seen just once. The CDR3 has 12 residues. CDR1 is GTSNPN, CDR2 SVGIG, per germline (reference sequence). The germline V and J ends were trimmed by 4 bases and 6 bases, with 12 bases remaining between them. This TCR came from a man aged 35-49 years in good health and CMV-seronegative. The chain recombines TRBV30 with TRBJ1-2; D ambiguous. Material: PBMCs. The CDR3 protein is CAWTAGRNGYTF. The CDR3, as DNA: TGTGCCTGGACGGCGGGCCGTAATGGCTACACCTTC.